The entry below describes one T cell receptor beta chain. The data originate from a study of CD8+CD57+ T cells in acquired aplastic anemia. Using genomic DNA as the template, TCR beta VDJ and CDR3 profiling was carried out. TCRdb re-analysed the reads in MiXCR, keeping a single row per CDR3 protein. The table includes 120,000 or so distinct CDR3 sequences, under 60% detected once. The authors sequenced patients whose flow cytometry had shown CD8+CD57+ cell expansion. The blood sampling took place in patients who had so far received no therapy. The CDR3 has 12 residues. Germline CDR1 LNHNV, CDR2 YYDKDF (reference sequence).

The chain is built from TRBV15 and TRBJ1-5; the D is unclear. Sequencing was carried out using sorted CD4+, CD8+, or CD8+CD57+ T cells (not recorded which) from PBMCs. The sequence derives from a human donor with aplastic anemia. CDR3 sequence (DNA): TGTACCCCTCGCAGGTCGGGGCAGCCCCAGCATTTT. This encodes CTPRRSGQPQHF.